Following are 12 T cell receptor beta chains from one sample sequenced in a study of blood T cell repertoires in COVID-19. Repertoires were generated with immunoSEQ multiplex PCR, while TCRdb's copy carries only in-frame clones and drops some. Among around 84,000 clones listed, around 86% were seen once. Sequenced input: peripheral blood. The receptors stem from an elderly man with active or convalescent COVID-19.

The genes are TRBV6-6 and TRBJ1-3, with 8 bases fitting TRBD1. The CDR3 is 14 amino acids. Germline assignment: CDR1 MNHNY and CDR2 SVGAGI (reference sequence). V shed 6 bases and J 8 bases; nucleotides not matched to a gene: 9. The CDR3 nucleotides are TGTGCCAGCAGCGGACAGGGTTTGGGAGACACCATATATTTT. Translation gives CASSGQGLGDTIYF.

The V call is TRBV11-3, the J call TRBJ2-3; D is undetermined. V was clipped by 1 base and J by 5 bases, with 10 bases between them. CDR3 length: 14 amino acids. Germline V gene data show CDR1 as SGHNT and CDR2 as YENEEA. CDR3 in DNA: TGTGCCAGCAGCTTAGGCCCCAGAGGAGATACGCAGTATTTT. It is translated as CASSLGPRGDTQYF.

The chain has TRBV5-6 and TRBJ1-4; D possibly corresponds to TRBD1 (6 bases). This CDR3 spans 13 amino acids. The germline V and J ends were trimmed by 4 bases and 6 bases, with 10 bases remaining between them. Germline V lookup: CDR1 SGHDT, CDR2 YYEEEE. CDR3 amino acids: CASSRTVDEKLFF. The CDR3 nucleotides are TGTGCCAGCAGCCGGACAGTCGATGAAAAACTGTTTTTT. The full variable domain, completed using reference TRBV5-6 and TRBJ1-4, is DAGVTQSPTHLIKTRGQQVTLRCSPKSGHDTVSWYQQALGQGPQFIFQYYEEEERQRGNFPDRFSGHQFPNYSSELNVNALLLGDSALYLCASSRTVDEKLFFGSGTQLSVL.

V is TRBV5-5 and J is TRBJ1-1; TRBD1 is a possible D gene (5 bases). Germline lookup yields CDR1 SGHKS and CDR2 YYEKEE (reference sequence). Trimming took 0 bases from V and 7 from J, leaving 16 bases between them. The CDR3 has 15 residues. CDR3 DNA: TGTGCCAGCAGCTTGGTCGGGGGGAGTAGGGTTGAAGCTTTCTTT. This encodes CASSLVGGSRVEAFF. Using reference TRBV5-5 and TRBJ1-1 for the parts outside the CDR3, the full variable domain is DAGVTQSPTHLIKTRGQQVTLRCSPISGHKSVSWYQQVLGQGPQFIFQYYEKEERGRGNFPDRFSARQFPNYSSELNVNALLLGDSALYLCASSLVGGSRVEAFFGQGTRLTVV.

The chain joins TRBV12-3 or TRBV12-4 to TRBJ1-5, with unresolved D. The CDR3 is 13 residues long. Trimming removed 3 bases at V and 5 bases at J, with 8 bases between. The CDR3 DNA sequence: TGTGCCAGCAGTTTTGGTCAGTATCAGCCCCAGCATTTT. The encoded protein is CASSFGQYQPQHF.

V usage is TRBV7-2 and J usage is TRBJ1-2; 7 bases are a match to TRBD1. CDR1 is SGHTA, CDR2 FQGNSA, per germline. The CDR3 is 16 residues long. J was trimmed by 4 bases and V by 5 bases; bases with no gene match: 13. CDR3 nucleotide sequence: TGTGCCAGCAGCGAAGGGTTACAGGGGCTTCGCTATGGCTACACCTTC. As protein: CASSEGLQGLRYGYTF.

The chain couples TRBV18 to TRBJ1-1, with D possibly being TRBD1 (5 bases). Trimming pared 0 bases from V and 1 base from J, leaving 12 bases between. The germline gives CDR1 KGHSH, CDR2 LQKENI. The CDR3 extends over 16 amino acids. The CDR3, as DNA: TGTGCCAGCTCACCACCGGCAGGGTGGGGGAACACTGAAGCTTTCTTT. The encoded protein is CASSPPAGWGNTEAFF. The full variable domain, with the rest looked up from reference TRBV18 and TRBJ1-1, is NAGVMQNPRHLVRRRGQEARLRCSPMKGHSHVYWYRQLPEEGLKFMVYLQKENIIDESGMPKERFSAEFPKEGPSILRIQQVVRGDSAAYFCASSPPAGWGNTEAFFGQGTRLTVV.

V gene TRBV5-1 combines with J gene TRBJ2-5; 11 bases map to TRBD2. The J segment lost 1 base and the V segment lost 4 bases, leaving 0 bases of the junction unmatched. The germline gives CDR1 SGHRS, CDR2 YFSETQ. This CDR3 contains 14 residues. The CDR3: CASSTSGGQETQYF. The CDR3 DNA is TGCGCCAGCAGCACTAGCGGGGGCCAAGAGACCCAGTACTTC.

The chain combines TRBV5-6 with TRBJ1-2; TRBD1 is a possible D gene (6 bases). Trimming removed 1 base from V and 4 bases from J, with 14 bases in between. CDR1 SGHDT and CDR2 YYEEEE come from the germline V gene. The CDR3 contains 15 residues. CDR3 nucleotide sequence: TGTGCCAGCAGCTTGCGGGGCAGGGGCTCCTATGGCTACACCTTC. Its protein product is CASSLRGRGSYGYTF.

The chain combines TRBV27 with TRBJ1-5; D gene unclear. The germline gives CDR1 MNHEY, CDR2 SMNVEV (reference sequence). The length of the CDR3 is 15 residues. V dropped 10 bases and J dropped 5 bases, with 21 bases sitting between them. CDR3 sequence: CANLSPYQIYQPQHF. In DNA form, the CDR3 reads TGTGCCAATTTAAGCCCCTACCAAATTTATCAGCCCCAGCATTTT.

This sequence joins TRBV5-6 and TRBJ2-1, with TRBD2 identical over 10 bases. J gave up 8 bases and V 7 bases, and 6 bases lay outside the gene matches. CDR3 length: 13 residues. Per germline, CDR1 SGHDT and CDR2 YYEEEE. CDR3 DNA sequence: TGTGCCAGCTCTCCTAGCGGGAGCTATGAGCAGTTCTTC. Translating gives CASSPSGSYEQFF.

The chain employs TRBV6-2 or TRBV6-3 and TRBJ2-7; D is unclear. CDR3 length: 17 amino acids. Germline assignment: CDR1 MNHEY and CDR2 SVGEGT. Trimming pared 6 bases from V and 0 bases from J, leaving 21 bases between. CDR3 region: CASSHKKNSPGSYEQYV. The CDR3 nucleotides read TGTGCCAGCAGCCATAAAAAGAATAGTCCGGGCTCCTACGAGCAGTACGTC.